The entry that follows covers one TCR beta chain sequence. Antigen unknown. A minimum of 7 million PBMCs was isolated per sample. Together with a sample-barcoded 5' primer, a J-beta primer mix was included in a second PCR lasting roughly 6 to 12 cycles. Each single sample gave us at least 3 million CDR3-containing paired-end reads. TCRdb independently ran MiXCR on the 5' RACE reads; one entry per CDR3 protein. The table lists about 900,000 distinct CDR3 sequences, 62% of them singletons. Trimming left V 5 bases short and J 0 bases short, with 13 bases between. Germline-derived CDR1 and CDR2 are GTSNPN and SVGIG (reference sequence). The CDR3 length is 14 residues. These data belong to a study of blood T cells in healthy people across ages. General study results and limits: Long-lived donors carried more naive CD4+ cells and greater diversity than aged donors.

The chain has TRBV30 and TRBJ1-1, with D uncertain. This TCR came from a young man in good health. Source material: blood. CDR3 residues: CAWLLGRLNTEAFF. In DNA form, the CDR3 reads TGTGCCTGGCTCTTGGGCAGATTGAACACTGAAGCTTTCTTT.